Each of the 5 T cell receptor beta chains below was sequenced from the same sample in a study of response to subunit inactivated influenza vaccine. TCRdb recomputed calls from the RT-PCR reads with MiXCR, one row per CDR3 protein. This repertoire shows 450,000 to 600,000 distinct CDR3 sequences, about 7.2% found once; its top ten account for roughly 14%. The specimen was PBMCs from blood, collected less than 30 months after vaccination. The receptors here all came from a man between 50 and 75 years old who received an inactivated influenza vaccine.

This clonotype was counted between two and nine times. CDR3 protein: CASSPLGGAAFLYQETQYF. CDR3 nucleotide sequence: TGTGCCAGCAGTCCCCTGGGGGGGGCAGCCTTCCTGTACCAAGAGACCCAGTACTTC. The chain is built from TRBV28 and TRBJ2-5; possible D gene TRBD2, 7 bases. There are 19 residues in the CDR3. Trimming removed 5 bases at V and 0 bases at J, with 25 bases between. CDR1 and CDR2 (germline): MDHEN, SYDVKM.

V usage is TRBV28 and J usage is TRBJ2-5; D remains unclear. V was shortened by 4 bases and J by 4 bases, with 16 bases between the two germline ends. The germline V gene encodes CDR1 MDHEN and CDR2 SYDVKM. The CDR3 runs 15 residues. The CDR3 DNA follows: TGTGCCAGCAGTTCTGGTTCACTGGGCGGAGAGACCCAGTACTTC. Its protein is CASSSGSLGGETQYF.

The chain couples TRBV4-2 to TRBJ1-4; 11 bases map to TRBD1. CDR1 and CDR2 (germline): LGHNA, YNFKEQ. The CDR3 consists of 17 residues. With 3 bases clipped from V and 5 bases from J, the junction kept 8 bases outside the gene matches. The CDR3 protein is CASSQELRTGGNEKLFF. CDR3 bases: TGTGCCAGCAGCCAGGAACTCAGGACAGGGGGCAATGAAAAACTGTTTTTT.

The rearrangement links TRBV12-2 to TRBJ2-5; the D segment call TRBD1 is taken from the table without a DNA check. TRBV12-2 has pseudogene status. The CDR3 runs to 15 residues. The CDR3 protein is CASRETGTTKETQYF. CDR3 DNA: TGTGCAAGTCGGGAGACCGGGACCACCAAAGAGACCCAGTACTTC.

The V gene is TRBV13, the J gene TRBJ1-1, with 7 bases that match TRBD1. CDR1 and CDR2 from the germline V gene are PRHDT and FYEKMQ (reference sequence). CDR3 length equals 14 residues. J lost 4 bases, V lost 5 bases, and 7 bases had no gene match. The CDR3 sequence is CASSGHRGGTEAFF. DNA for the CDR3: TGTGCCAGCAGCGGTCACAGGGGTGGCACTGAAGCTTTCTTT.